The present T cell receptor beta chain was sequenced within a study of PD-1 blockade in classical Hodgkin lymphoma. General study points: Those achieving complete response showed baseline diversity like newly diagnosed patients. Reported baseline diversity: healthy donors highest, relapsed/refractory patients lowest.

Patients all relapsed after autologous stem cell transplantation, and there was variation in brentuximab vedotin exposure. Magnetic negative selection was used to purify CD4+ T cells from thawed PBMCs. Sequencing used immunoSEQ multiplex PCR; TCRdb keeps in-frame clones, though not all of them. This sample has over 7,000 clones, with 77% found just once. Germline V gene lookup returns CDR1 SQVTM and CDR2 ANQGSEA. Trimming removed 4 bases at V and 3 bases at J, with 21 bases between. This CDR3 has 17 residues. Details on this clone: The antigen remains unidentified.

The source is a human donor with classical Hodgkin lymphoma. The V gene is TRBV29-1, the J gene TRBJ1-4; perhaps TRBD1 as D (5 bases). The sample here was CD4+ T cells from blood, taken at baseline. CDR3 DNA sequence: TGCAGCGTTGTGGGGAGAGTTGGGGACCAGGCTAATGAAAAACTGTTTTTT. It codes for CSVVGRVGDQANEKLFF.